This T cell receptor beta chain was profiled in a study of T-cell memory formation after mild COVID-19. CDR3 length: 13 amino acids. Trimming took off 8 bases at V and 4 bases at J, with 14 bases between the two ends. CDR1 is MNHEY, CDR2 SVGAGI, per germline. In regard to this clonotype: Its matching antigen is unknown.

Study outcomes and limitations: Day 15 to 85 contracting clones showed balanced CD4/CD8; day 15 to 37 expanders favored CD4+.

Using its own MiXCR run on the 5' RACE reads, TCRdb lists one record per CDR3 protein. The sample contains about 400,000 distinct CDR3 sequences, about 25% of which appear only once. J is TRBJ1-2 and V is TRBV6-5, with TRBD1 as a possible D gene (6 bases). The sequence derives from an adult woman who had mild COVID-19 (a few samples of this study predate the infection). Cell type and time point are not known. The sequencing sample was made of PBMCs or a T cell subset sorted from them (not recorded which). The DNA for the CDR3 is TGTGCCAGCTGGAGGGGGGTGGGCTATGGCTACACCTTC. Translation gives CASWRGVGYGYTF.